This T cell receptor (beta chain) is from a study of blood T cells in healthy people across ages. The CDR3 covers 15 residues. Germline V gene data show CDR1 as MNHEY and CDR2 as SMNVEV (reference sequence). J was trimmed by 3 bases and V by 5 bases; bases with no gene match: 5. Sample-barcoded 5' priming and a J-beta primer mix drove a second PCR of roughly 7 to 11 cycles. Each CDR3 protein gets one entry after TCRdb re-called the 5' RACE reads with MiXCR. This table holds more than 450,000 distinct CDR3 sequences, about 29% found once. Ranging in age from about 6 to 100, the donors were healthy Caucasian individuals from Russia. These data also formed part of another study, on T cells of mothers and their children.

The chain joins TRBV27 to TRBJ2-1; 9 nucleotides align to TRBD1. This receptor was obtained from a boy between 2 and 10 years old in good health. The sample was blood. The CDR3 loop is CASSHRQGVYNEQFF. The CDR3 DNA follows: TGTGCCAGCAGTCATCGACAGGGGGTCTACAATGAGCAGTTCTTC.